Each of the 18 T cell receptor beta chains below was sequenced from the same sample in a study of T cells in women clearing cervical HPV infection. The table came from immunoSEQ multiplex PCR; TCRdb's copy has only in-frame clones and leaves some out. This sample's clone table lists about 39,000 clones. The sequenced sample was blood buffy coat. The receptors were sampled from a woman aged 18 to 69 with a cervical HPV16 infection that either progressed to CIN3+ or cleared (not recorded which).

Here the CDR3 reads CASSQYGQGSAFF. The CDR3 DNA, read in part, is TGTGCCAGCAGCCAATACGGACAGGGTTCA. The chain links TRBV11-2 to TRBJ1-1, with 8 bases matching TRBD1. The observed sequence ends 3 residues before the CDR3 terminus, with the missing tail filled in from the germline J gene. Germline CDR1 and CDR2: SGHAT and FQNNGV. The CDR3 length is 13 residues.

With respect to this clone: Coverage ceases 3 residues before the CDR3 finishes, and the germline J gene fills in the end. The V gene is TRBV10-3, the J gene TRBJ2-1; D may be TRBD2 (7 bases). Trimming shortened V by 10 bases and J by 0 bases, and 13 bases separated the two germline ends. Germline assignment: CDR1 ENHRY and CDR2 SYGVKD. The CDR3 length is 14 residues. CDR3 bases read: TGTGCCACCCGGGGGGCTACCTCCTACAATGAG. Its protein is CATRGATSYNE. In full, the CDR3 is CATRGATSYNEQFF.

Turning to this clone: The read gets to within 3 residues of the CDR3 end, and the germline J gene fills in the rest. The V gene is TRBV19, the J gene TRBJ1-2; D is unresolved. Germline V gene sequence: CDR1 LNHDA, CDR2 SQIVND (reference sequence). The CDR3 is 13 residues long. Between the trimmed V and J ends, which lost 1 base and 4 bases, there was a span of 7 bases. CDR3 DNA, as far as it was read: TGTGCCAGTAGTATAGTACAGAGCTATGGC. Its translation is CASSIVQSYG. The whole CDR3 is CASSIVQSYGYTF.

About this clone itself: The read stops 3 residues short of the end of the CDR3; the missing end is completed from the germline J gene. The V and J genes are TRBV29-1 and TRBJ2-3, with D possibly TRBD2 on 6 matching bases. The CDR3 has 16 amino acids. Germline assignment: CDR1 SQVTM and CDR2 ANQGSEA. V lost 3 bases, J lost 0 bases, and 16 bases lay in between. The covered CDR3 bases are TGCAGCGTTGACCTCAGGGAGGTACAGAGCACAGATACG. Translation: CSVDLREVQSTDT. The CDR3 in full is CSVDLREVQSTDTQYF.

Comment on this clone: The CDR3 goes on 3 residues after the read ends, and that part is filled in from the germline J gene. The rearrangement uses TRBV19 and TRBJ1-3; D gene ambiguous. This CDR3 spans 15 amino acids. Per germline, CDR1 LNHDA and CDR2 SQIVND (reference sequence). V lost 5 bases, J lost 0 bases, and 11 bases lay in between. Partial CDR3 DNA: TGTGCCAGTAGTCCCTACGAGAGCTCTGGAAACACC. This sequence encodes CASSPYESSGNT. The CDR3 in its entirety is CASSPYESSGNTIYF.

Comments on this clone: The read falls 3 residues short of the CDR3 end, and the missing part is taken from the germline J gene. The rearrangement links TRBV12-3 or TRBV12-4 to TRBJ1-1; unclear D gene. V was trimmed by 3 bases and J by 0 bases, leaving 5 bases between them. The length of the CDR3 is 13 residues. Incomplete CDR3 DNA: TGTGCCAGCAGTTTCGCAGTGAACACTGAA. It translates to CASSFAVNTE. Given in full, the CDR3 is CASSFAVNTEAFF.

With regard to this clone: At one boundary the junction diverges from the germline segment, which might be a read error. The read gets to within 3 residues of the CDR3 end, and the germline J gene fills in the rest. J is TRBJ1-2 and V is TRBV19; 9 bases align to TRBD1. The CDR3 contains 16 residues. Germline V gives CDR1 LNHDA, CDR2 SQIVND (reference sequence). The CDR3: CASSIDPGQGIYGYTF. The DNA read from the CDR3 is TGTGCCAGTAGCATAGACCCGGGACAGGGCATTTATGGC.

Turning to this clone: The read comes to an end 3 residues before the CDR3 does, leaving the germline J gene to fill in the end. This chain uses TRBV7-9 with TRBJ1-2; maybe TRBD1 (6 bases). The CDR3 loop spans 15 amino acids. Germline lookup yields CDR1 SEHNR and CDR2 FQNEAQ (reference sequence). V gave up 6 bases and J gave up 7 bases, with 21 bases separating them. Incomplete CDR3 DNA: TGTGCCAGCAGTTTAACGATCAGGACAGTAACTGGC. It yields the protein CASSLTIRTVTG. The complete CDR3 protein is CASSLTIRTVTGYTF.

In regard to this clone: Sequencing ends 3 residues short of the CDR3 end; the germline J gene provides the rest. This chain uses TRBV12-3 or TRBV12-4 with TRBJ1-1; the D gene is possibly TRBD1 (5 bases). The CDR3 is 14 amino acids. Trimming left V 4 bases short and J 1 base short, with 10 bases between. CDR3 region: CASSSGTQNTEAFF. CDR3 bases read: TGTGCCAGCAGTTCCGGGACTCAGAACACTGAA.

Turning to this clone: Read coverage stops 3 residues before the CDR3 terminus; the germline J gene supplies the remainder. The rearrangement links TRBV18 to TRBJ1-6, with D possibly matching TRBD1 (6 bases). V was trimmed by 2 bases and J by 9 bases, leaving 11 bases between them. Germline V lookup: CDR1 KGHSH, CDR2 LQKENI. The CDR3 length is 14 residues. CDR3 DNA, as far as it was read: TGTGCCAGCTCACCAGGCCAGGGGTTTTCACCC. Translating gives CASSPGQGFSP. From start to end, the CDR3 is CASSPGQGFSPLHF.

The sequenced part of the CDR3 DNA is TGTGCCAGCCGGGCTAGCGGGTACAATGAG. Its translation is CASRASGYNE. The complete CDR3 reads CASRASGYNEQFF. The chain combines TRBV2 with TRBJ2-1; 8 positions match TRBD2. Coverage ceases 3 residues before the CDR3 finishes, and the germline J gene fills in the end. This CDR3 contains 13 residues. After removal of 8 bases from V and 4 bases from J, the junction contained 4 bases not matched to a gene. CDR1 is SNHLY and CDR2 is FYNNEI in the germline V gene.

Partial CDR3 DNA: TGTGCCAGCAGTTTTGGGCAGGATAATTCACCC. Residues: CASSFGQDNSP. The complete CDR3 reads CASSFGQDNSPLHF. J is TRBJ1-6 and V is TRBV12-3 or TRBV12-4; no clear D gene. The missing CDR3 end, 3 residues past where the read stops, is filled in from the germline J gene. V lost 3 bases, J lost 5 bases, and 8 bases lay in between. The length of the CDR3 is 14 residues.

In the case of this clone: The CDR3 end is not reached by the read, which stops 3 residues before it; the germline J gene fills it in. V usage is TRBV2 and J usage is TRBJ1-2; 8 bases line up with TRBD1. The germline gives CDR1 SNHLY, CDR2 FYNNEI. This CDR3 comprises 13 residues. The V and J ends lost 6 bases and 7 bases, in that order; junction bases with no gene match: 7. The chain's CDR3 is CASRSTGEGGYTF. The sequenced part of the CDR3 DNA is TGTGCCAGCAGGTCGACAGGGGAGGGTGGC.

With respect to this clone: The CDR3 extends 3 residues past the end of the read, so its final part is completed from the germline J gene. The rearrangement joins TRBV4-2 to TRBJ2-3; TRBD2 might be the D (5 bases). The CDR3 runs 18 residues. Germline V gives CDR1 LGHNA, CDR2 YNFKEQ. Trimming shortened V by 2 bases and J by 4 bases, and 22 bases separated the two germline ends. The covered CDR3 bases are TGTGCCAGCAGCCAAACCCCCCTTGTAGGGAGCGGCGCAGATACG. It yields the protein CASSQTPLVGSGADT. The entire CDR3 protein reads CASSQTPLVGSGADTQYF.

Comment on this clone: The read stops 3 residues short of the end of the CDR3; the missing end is completed from the germline J gene. The chain links TRBV19 to TRBJ1-1; D not certain. From germline, CDR1 is LNHDA and CDR2 SQIVND (reference sequence). This CDR3 is built from 11 residues. The DNA read from the CDR3 is TGTGCCAGTAGACTAGCAGATACG. Residues: CASRLADT. The entire CDR3 reads CASRLADTAFF.

Regarding this clone: The read comes to an end 3 residues before the CDR3 does, leaving the germline J gene to fill in the end. V and J are TRBV4-1 and TRBJ1-2; D possibly corresponds to TRBD1 (6 bases). Germline values: CDR1 MGHRA, CDR2 YSYEKL. The V end was cut by 0 bases, the J end by 2 bases, with 10 bases between. The CDR3 loop spans 15 amino acids. The CDR3 DNA, read in part, is TGCGCCAGCAGCCAAGACCCGGGACACAACTATGGC. Translating it yields CASSQDPGHNYG. The complete CDR3 protein is CASSQDPGHNYGYTF.

The covered CDR3 bases are TGTGCCAGCAGCTTACCGCCGGACAGAGGAGCCACTGAA. Translating gives CASSLPPDRGATE. The whole CDR3 is CASSLPPDRGATEAFF. The chain couples TRBV7-6 to TRBJ1-1; TRBD1 might be the D (6 bases). The read stops 3 residues short of the end of the CDR3; the missing end is completed from the germline J gene. With 2 bases removed from V and 4 bases from J, the gap between germline ends came to 17 bases. The CDR3 runs to 16 residues. CDR1 and CDR2 from the germline V gene are SGHVS and FNYEAQ.

Turning to this clone: The CDR3 end lies 3 residues beyond the end of the read and is filled in from the germline J gene. This chain joins TRBV19 and TRBJ2-7; 7 bases line up with TRBD1. Germline trimming cut 4 bases from V and 0 bases from J; bases unmatched to any gene: 3. The germline V gene has CDR1 LNHDA and CDR2 SQIVND (reference sequence). The CDR3 is 14 residues long. Incomplete CDR3 DNA: TGTGCCAGTAGTACGGGGACAGTCTCCTACGAG. Its translation is CASSTGTVSYE. The whole CDR3 protein reads CASSTGTVSYEQYF.